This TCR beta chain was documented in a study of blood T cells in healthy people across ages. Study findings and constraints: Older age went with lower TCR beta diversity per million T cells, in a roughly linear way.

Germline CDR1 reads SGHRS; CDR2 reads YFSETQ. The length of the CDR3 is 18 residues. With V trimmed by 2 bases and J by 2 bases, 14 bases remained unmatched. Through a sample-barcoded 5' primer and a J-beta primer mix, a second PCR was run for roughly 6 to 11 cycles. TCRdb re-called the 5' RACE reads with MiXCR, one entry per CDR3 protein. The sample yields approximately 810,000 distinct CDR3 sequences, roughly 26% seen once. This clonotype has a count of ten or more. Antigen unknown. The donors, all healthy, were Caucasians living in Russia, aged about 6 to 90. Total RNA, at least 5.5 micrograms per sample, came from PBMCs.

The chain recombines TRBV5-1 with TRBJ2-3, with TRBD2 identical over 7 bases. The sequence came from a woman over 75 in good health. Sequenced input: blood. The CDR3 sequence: CASSFLVLWGGNTDTQYF. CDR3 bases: TGCGCCAGCAGCTTTTTGGTTTTGTGGGGGGGGAACACAGATACGCAGTATTTT. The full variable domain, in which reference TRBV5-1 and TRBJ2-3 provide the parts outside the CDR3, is KAGVTQTPRYLIKTRGQQVTLSCSPISGHRSVSWYQQTPGQGLQFLFEYFSETQRNKGNFPGRFSGRQFSNSRSEMNVSTLELGDSALYLCASSFLVLWGGNTDTQYFGPGTRLTVL.